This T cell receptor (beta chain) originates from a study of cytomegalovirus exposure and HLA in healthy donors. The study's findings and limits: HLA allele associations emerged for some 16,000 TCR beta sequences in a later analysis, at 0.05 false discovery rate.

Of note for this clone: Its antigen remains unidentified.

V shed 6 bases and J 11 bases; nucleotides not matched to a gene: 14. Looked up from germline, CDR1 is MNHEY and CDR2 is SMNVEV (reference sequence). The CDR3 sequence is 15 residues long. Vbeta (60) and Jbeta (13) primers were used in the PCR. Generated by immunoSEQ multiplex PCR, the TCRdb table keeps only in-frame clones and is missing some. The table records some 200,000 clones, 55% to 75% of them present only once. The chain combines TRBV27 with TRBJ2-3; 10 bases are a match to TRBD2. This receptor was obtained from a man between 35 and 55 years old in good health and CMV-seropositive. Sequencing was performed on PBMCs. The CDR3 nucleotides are TGTGCCAGCAGGATTATAGCGGGGGGCCTAGAGAGGCAGTATTTT. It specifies CASRIIAGGLERQYF.